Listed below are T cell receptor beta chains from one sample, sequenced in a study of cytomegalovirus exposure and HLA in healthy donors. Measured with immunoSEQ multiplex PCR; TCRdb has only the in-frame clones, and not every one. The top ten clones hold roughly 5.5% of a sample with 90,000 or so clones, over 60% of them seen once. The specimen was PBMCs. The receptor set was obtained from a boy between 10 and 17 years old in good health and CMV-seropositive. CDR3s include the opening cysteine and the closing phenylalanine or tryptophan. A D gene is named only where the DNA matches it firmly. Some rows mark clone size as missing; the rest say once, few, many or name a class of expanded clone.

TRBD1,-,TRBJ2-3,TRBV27,CASSLDRRLSADTQYF,TGTGCCAGCAGTCTGGACAGGCGACTTTCGGCAGATACGCAGTATTTT
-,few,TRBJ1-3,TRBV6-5,CASSYSPSSGNTIYF,TGTGCCAGCAGTTACTCCCCGAGCTCTGGAAACACCATATATTTT
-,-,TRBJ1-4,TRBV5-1,CASSLGATNEKLFF,TGCGCCAGCAGCTTGGGAGCAACTAATGAAAAACTGTTTTTT
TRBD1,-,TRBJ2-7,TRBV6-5,CASSLDRDRVNEQYF,TGTGCCAGCAGCCTCGACCGGGACAGGGTCAACGAGCAGTACTTC
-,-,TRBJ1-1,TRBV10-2,CASSKGENTEAFF,TGCGCCAGCAGTAAGGGAGAGAACACTGAAGCTTTCTTT
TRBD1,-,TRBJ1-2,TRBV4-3,CASSQAQGAGGYTF,TGCGCCAGCAGCCAAGCCCAGGGGGCAGGTGGCTACACCTTC
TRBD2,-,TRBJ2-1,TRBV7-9,CASRASGSVYEQFF,TGTGCCAGCAGGGCTAGCGGGAGTGTGTATGAGCAGTTCTTC
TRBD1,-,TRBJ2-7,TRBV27,CASQRQGAYEQYF,TGTGCCAGCCAAAGACAGGGGGCCTACGAGCAGTACTTC
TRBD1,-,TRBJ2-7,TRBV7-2,CASSLAVRGIYEQYF,TGTGCCAGCAGCTTAGCAGTCAGGGGGATCTACGAGCAGTACTTC
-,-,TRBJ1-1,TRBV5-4,CASSLSGMSTEAFF,TGTGCCAGCAGCTTGTCGGGGATGAGCACTGAAGCTTTCTTT
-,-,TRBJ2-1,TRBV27,CASSFSGYNEQFF,TGTGCCAGCAGTTTCTCCGGCTACAATGAGCAGTTCTTC
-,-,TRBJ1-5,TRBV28,CASSIRDNQPQHF,TGTGCCAGCAGTATCCGGGACAATCAGCCCCAGCATTTT
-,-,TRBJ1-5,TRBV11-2,CASSFGRNQPQHF,TGTGCCAGCAGCTTTGGCAGGAATCAGCCCCAGCATTTT
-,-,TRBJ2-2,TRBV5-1,CASSGEPNTGELFF,TGCGCCAGCAGCGGTGAGCCGAACACCGGGGAGCTGTTTTTT
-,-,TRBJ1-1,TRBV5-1,CASSLDGGDTEAFF,TGCGCCAGCAGCTTGGACGGGGGGGACACTGAAGCTTTCTTT
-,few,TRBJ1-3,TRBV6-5,CASGNRGNTIYF,TGTGCCAGCGGAAACAGAGGAAACACCATATATTTT
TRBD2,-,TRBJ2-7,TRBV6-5,CASSRSGETYEQYF,TGTGCCAGCAGTCGTAGCGGGGAGACCTACGAGCAGTACTTC
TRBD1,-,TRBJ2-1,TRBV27,CASNPDGQGAGEQFF,TGTGCCAGCAACCCTGACGGGCAGGGGGCTGGTGAGCAGTTCTTC
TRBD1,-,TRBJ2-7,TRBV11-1,CASSLGQDRYYEQYF,TGTGCCAGCAGCTTAGGGCAGGACAGGTACTACGAGCAGTACTTC
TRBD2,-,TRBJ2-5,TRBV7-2,CASSFQRGGIETQYF,TGTGCCAGCAGCTTCCAGCGGGGAGGGATAGAGACCCAGTACTTC
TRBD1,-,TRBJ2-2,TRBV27,CASGSGQGNTGELFF,TGTGCCAGCGGGTCGGGACAGGGGAACACCGGGGAGCTGTTTTTT
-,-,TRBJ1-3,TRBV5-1,CASSTESGNTIYF,TGCGCCAGCAGCACAGAGTCTGGAAACACCATATATTTT
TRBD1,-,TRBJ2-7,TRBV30,CAWTLTGLNEQYF,TGTGCCTGGACGCTGACAGGGTTAAACGAGCAGTACTTC
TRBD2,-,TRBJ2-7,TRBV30,CAWDDPGGASYEQYF,TGTGCCTGGGATGACCCGGGGGGTGCTTCCTACGAGCAGTACTTC
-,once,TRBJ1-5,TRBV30,CAWSVAHSNQPQHF,TGTGCCTGGAGTGTAGCCCATAGCAATCAGCCCCAGCATTTT
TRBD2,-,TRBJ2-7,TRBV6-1,CASRAGTSSEQYF,TGTGCCAGCAGAGCCGGGACTAGCAGCGAGCAGTACTTC
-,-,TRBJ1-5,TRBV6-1,CASRAAGGEQPQHF,TGTGCCAGCAGGGCAGCGGGGGGGGAGCAGCCCCAGCATTTT
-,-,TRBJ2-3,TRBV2,CASSDRGSYTDTQYF,TGTGCCAGCAGTGACAGGGGAAGTTACACAGATACGCAGTATTTT
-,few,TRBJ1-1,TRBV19,CASRLSTGGGEAFF,TGTGCCAGTAGGCTATCCACAGGCGGGGGTGAAGCTTTCTTT
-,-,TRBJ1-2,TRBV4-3,CASSLQGRGDYTF,TGCGCCAGCAGCCTACAGGGTCGTGGTGACTACACCTTC
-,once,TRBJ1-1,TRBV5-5,CASSLRFLWRSTEAFF,TGTGCCAGCAGCTTGAGGTTTTTGTGGAGGAGCACTGAAGCTTTCTTT
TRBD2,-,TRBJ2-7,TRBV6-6,CASRTSGGTYEQYF,TGTGCCAGTCGGACTAGCGGGGGAACCTACGAGCAGTACTTC
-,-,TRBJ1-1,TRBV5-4,CASSLAGGMNTEAFF,TGTGCCAGCAGCTTGGCCGGCGGTATGAACACTGAAGCTTTCTTT
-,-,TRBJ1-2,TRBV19,CASRQWHGYTF,TGTGCCAGCCGCCAGTGGCATGGCTACACCTTC
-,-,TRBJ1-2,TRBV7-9,CASSLVRGSGYTF,TGTGCCAGCAGCTTAGTAAGGGGCTCGGGCTACACCTTC
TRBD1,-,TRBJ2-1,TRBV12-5,CASGFSVSTQGVMGNEQFF,TGTGCTAGTGGTTTTTCGGTTTCCACCCAGGGGGTAATGGGCAATGAGCAGTTCTTC
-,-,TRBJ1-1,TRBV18,CASFPGRQGSNTEAFF,TGTGCCAGCTTCCCGGGGAGGCAGGGATCGAACACTGAAGCTTTCTTT
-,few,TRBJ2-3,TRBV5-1,CASSLAGGPGADTQYF,TGCGCCAGCAGCTTGGCAGGCGGACCGGGGGCAGATACGCAGTATTTT
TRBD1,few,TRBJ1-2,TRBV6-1,CASSRQGMYYGYTF,TGTGCCAGCAGCCGACAGGGGATGTACTATGGCTACACCTTC
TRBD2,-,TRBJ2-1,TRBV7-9,CASSLSVILARRSEQFF,TGTGCCAGCAGCTTATCCGTAATACTAGCGAGAAGGAGTGAGCAGTTCTTC
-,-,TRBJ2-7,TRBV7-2,CASSLRGTTYEQYF,TGTGCCAGCAGCTTAAGAGGCACCACCTACGAGCAGTACTTC
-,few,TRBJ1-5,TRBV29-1,CSVVAGSSGNQPQHF,TGCAGCGTTGTTGCTGGGTCCAGCGGCAATCAGCCCCAGCATTTT
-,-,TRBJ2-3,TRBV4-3,CASSQGFGGTDTQYF,TGCGCCAGCAGCCAAGGGTTCGGGGGCACAGATACGCAGTATTTT
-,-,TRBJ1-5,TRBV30,CAWSVRGDQPQHF,TGTGCCTGGAGTGTACGGGGGGATCAGCCCCAGCATTTT
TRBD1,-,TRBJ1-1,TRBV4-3,CASSSPGPGTGGTEAFF,TGCGCCAGCAGCTCACCCGGTCCCGGGACAGGGGGCACTGAAGCTTTCTTT
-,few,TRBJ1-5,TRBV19,CASSMAGNYQPQHF,TGTGCCAGTAGTATGGCAGGGAATTATCAGCCCCAGCATTTT
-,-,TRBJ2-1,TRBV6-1,CASRGIYNEQFF,TGTGCCAGCCGCGGGATCTACAATGAGCAGTTCTTC
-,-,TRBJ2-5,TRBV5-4,CASSSKRQVQETQYF,TGTGCCAGCAGCTCTAAACGACAGGTCCAAGAGACCCAGTACTTC
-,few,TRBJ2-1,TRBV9,CASSVDSNPYNEQFF,TGTGCCAGCAGCGTAGACAGTAATCCCTACAATGAGCAGTTCTTC
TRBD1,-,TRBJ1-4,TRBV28,CASSPQGTYEKLFF,TGTGCCAGCAGTCCACAGGGGACCTATGAAAAACTGTTTTTT